This T cell receptor (beta chain) is drawn from a study of blood T cell repertoires in COVID-19. Study background: Samples came from the United States, Italy and Spain, spanning acute and convalescent COVID-19.

Measured with immunoSEQ multiplex PCR; TCRdb has only the in-frame clones, and not every one. The sample lists a few hundred thousand clones, nearly 90% occurring once. This CDR3 has 16 amino acids. Germline lookup yields CDR1 SEHNR and CDR2 FQNEAQ (reference sequence). Germline trimming cut 4 bases from V and 4 bases from J; bases unmatched to any gene: 8. The Seattle site enrolled patients during active infection and followed them longitudinally. This sequence was found in a woman under 40 with COVID-19, enrolled during active disease. What was sequenced was peripheral blood. The chain recombines TRBV7-9 with TRBJ1-5; 9 positions match TRBD1. CDR3 sequence reads: CASSSYTGTGNQPQHF. The CDR3, as DNA: TGTGCCAGCAGCTCTTACACCGGGACAGGGAATCAGCCCCAGCATTTT.